This is a list of T cell receptor beta chains from one sample in a study of cytomegalovirus exposure and HLA in healthy donors. This table comes from immunoSEQ multiplex PCR, and its TCRdb copy is limited to in-frame clones, with some not included. The ten most abundant clones cover 0.85% to 1% of a sample with about 140,000 clones. Sequencing used PBMCs. The receptors derive from a male donor in good health and CMV-seronegative. The CDR3 runs from the conserved cysteine through the conserved F or W. A D gene is named only where the DNA matches it firmly.

J gene,V gene,D gene,CDR3 DNA,CDR3 protein
TRBJ2-5,TRBV5-6,.,TGTGCCAGCAGCCTACTTCTGACAGGACCCCAAGAGACCCAGTACTTC,CASSLLLTGPQETQYF
TRBJ1-6,TRBV14,TRBD1,TGTGCCAGCAGCCAGGGTGGGACAGTGGGTTCACCCCTCCACTTT,CASSQGGTVGSPLHF
TRBJ2-3,TRBV6-1,.,TGTGCCAGCAGTGCTGTCAGGGGAACAGATACGCAGTATTTT,CASSAVRGTDTQYF
TRBJ1-4,TRBV5-6,.,TGTGCCAGCAGCTCGAGATCGGGGGGACGTTCTGAAAAACTGTTTTTT,CASSSRSGGRSEKLFF
TRBJ2-5,TRBV9,.,TGTGCCAGCAGCGAGGGGGGGCAAGAGACCCAGTACTTC,CASSEGGQETQYF
TRBJ2-1,TRBV29-1,TRBD1,TGCAGCGTTGCAGACAGGGTAAACCCCAATGAGCAGTTCTTC,CSVADRVNPNEQFF
TRBJ2-3,TRBV6-5,TRBD2,TGTGCCAGCAGAAACAGACTAGCGGCAGATACGCAGTATTTT,CASRNRLAADTQYF
TRBJ2-3,TRBV13,.,TGTGCCAGCAGCTCCCGAATAGCAATGACTAGCACAGATACGCAGTATTTT,CASSSRIAMTSTDTQYF
TRBJ2-2,TRBV7-9,.,TGTGCCAGCCGACTGAAGGAGCTGTTTTTT,CASRLKELFF
TRBJ2-1,TRBV2,.,TGTGCCAGCAGATACTACTACAATGAGCAGTTCTTC,CASRYYYNEQFF
TRBJ1-2,TRBV30,TRBD1,TGTGCCTGGAGTGTCCGGACAGGGTACTATGGCTACACCTTC,CAWSVRTGYYGYTF
TRBJ2-1,TRBV29-1,TRBD1,TGCAGCGTTCCACCATCAGGGGGCAGGGAGCAGTTCTTC,CSVPPSGGREQFF
TRBJ1-4,TRBV5-1,.,TGCGCCAGCAGCTTGGCCGCGGGGGTTACTGAAAAACTGTTTTTT,CASSLAAGVTEKLFF